This record covers a single T cell receptor (beta chain). Antigen unknown. It was from approximately 20-30 mg of unsorted bulk tissue that RNA and DNA were co-extracted. Infection with HBV was chronic in patients; they were treatment-naive. Production of TCR beta cDNA used 500 ng total RNA together with a constant-region primer. Slightly modified ARM-PCR with three nested multiplex PCR rounds yielded TCR beta libraries. With TRBV1-TRBV30 forward primers and a C-beta reverse primer, the first two PCR rounds were run for roughly 10 cycles each. One entry per CDR3 protein, called by TCRdb with MiXCR from the multiplex PCR reads. Of around 20,000 distinct CDR3 sequences listed, 65% to 85% are singletons. The data were obtained in a study of tumor-infiltrating lymphocytes in primary liver carcinoma. Study context: The study enrolled male and female patients aged 30 to 69 years. Whole-study results and caveats: Reduced overlap was seen in tumor-adjacent and tumor-blood pairs versus tumor region pairs.

V lost 5 bases to trimming and J lost 3 bases; unmatched junction nucleotides: 8. Germline CDR1 reads SGHAT; CDR2 reads FQNNGV. The CDR3 contains 15 residues. The rearrangement joins TRBV11-2 to TRBJ1-2, with TRBD1 matching over 8 bases. The receptor comes from a woman aged 25-40 years with primary liver carcinoma and hepatitis B virus infection. Source material: liver tumor tissue from sampling region 4. As for subset: tumor region T4, right-lateral pole. This chain's CDR3 is CASSRRGRVDYGYTF. The CDR3 nucleotides read TGTGCCAGCAGCCGCAGGGGGCGCGTGGACTATGGCTACACCTTC.